These T cell receptor beta chains were read from a single sample in a study of shared clonotypes between healthy human individuals. TCRdb's table, derived via immunoSEQ multiplex PCR, lists solely in-frame clones and lacks some. The repertoire holds some 2.3 million clones, with over 90% as singletons. Sequencing was done on a sample of naive CD4+ T cells from PBMCs. The receptors were sampled from a man between 18 and 35 years old in good health. Some clones in this sample may be carry-over from other donors' samples. The CDR3 runs from the conserved cysteine through the conserved F or W. Each record gives: J gene, clone size, D gene, V gene, CDR3 DNA, CDR3 protein. A D gene is named only where the DNA matches it firmly. Clone size is stated in some rows and not others, as once, few, many or a class when expanded.

TRBJ1-2 NA TRBD1 TRBV12-5 TGTGCTAGTGGTCCCCCGGGGGGACAGATCTATGGCTACACCTTC CASGPPGGQIYGYTF
TRBJ1-1 NA NA TRBV6-6 TGTGCCAGCAACCCCGGGCGGGGTGCCTCAATCGAAGCTTTCTTT CASNPGRGASIEAFF
TRBJ2-7 NA NA TRBV7-2 TGTGCCAGCAGCTTAGAGCTAGCTGTCGTGCAGTACTTC CASSLELAVVQYF
TRBJ1-2 few NA TRBV6-1 TGTGCCAGCAGTGAACGAGGGACCGGCTACACCTTC CASSERGTGYTF
TRBJ1-2 NA TRBD1 TRBV10-1 TGCGCCAGCAGTGCGGGACAGAACTATGGCTACACCTTC CASSAGQNYGYTF
TRBJ1-2 NA TRBD1 TRBV28 TGTGCCAGCAGTTCCCCGACAGGGCCTACAAACTATGGCTACACCTTC CASSSPTGPTNYGYTF
TRBJ2-7 NA NA TRBV25-1 TGTGCCAGCAGTAGCCCGGGACGGAGCTCCTACGAGCAGTACTTC CASSSPGRSSYEQYF
TRBJ2-5 NA TRBD2 TRBV6-1 TGTGCCAGCAGGGGACTAGGGAACGGGGCCCAGTACTTC CASRGLGNGAQYF
TRBJ1-2 NA TRBD1 TRBV7-9 TGTGCCAGTGTGTGGACAGGGACCTATGGCTACACCTTC CASVWTGTYGYTF
TRBJ1-2 NA NA TRBV29-1 TGCAGCGTTGATAGTGGGCCTGCGTTCGGCTACACCTTC CSVDSGPAFGYTF
TRBJ2-7 NA NA TRBV28 TGTGCCAGCAGCCTAGGAGCCTGGTCGGACGAGCAGTACTTC CASSLGAWSDEQYF
TRBJ1-5 NA NA TRBV10-2 TGCGCCAGCAGACGGGACGGACTCAATCAGCCCCAGCATTTT CASRRDGLNQPQHF
TRBJ2-3 NA TRBD2 TRBV7-9 TGTGCCAGCAGCCAAAGACTAGCGGGAGGACCAGATACGCAGTATTTT CASSQRLAGGPDTQYF
TRBJ2-1 NA NA TRBV7-3 TGTGCCAGCAGCTTAAACGGACAGAAAAACAATGAGCAGTTCTTC CASSLNGQKNNEQFF
TRBJ1-4 NA NA TRBV21-1 TGTGCCAGCAGCGCCCGATCGAATGAAAAACTGTTTTTT CASSARSNEKLFF
TRBJ1-6 once NA TRBV6-1 TGTGCCAGCATCCGAGGACAGCCCTATTCACCCCTCCACTTT CASIRGQPYSPLHF
TRBJ2-3 NA TRBD2 TRBV27 TGTGCCAGCAGTGATTTCGGACTAGCGGGAGATACAGATACGCAGTATTTT CASSDFGLAGDTDTQYF
TRBJ1-5 once TRBD1 TRBV18 TGTGCCAGCTCACCACCAGGACAGGCAAATCAGCCCCAGCATTTT CASSPPGQANQPQHF
TRBJ2-7 once TRBD1 TRBV28 TGTGCCAGCAGTTGGGGACAGGGAGCCTACGAGCAGTACTTC CASSWGQGAYEQYF
TRBJ2-3 NA NA TRBV5-1 TGCGCCAGCCATACCCCATCACGGGGGCAGGGGGATACGCAGTATTTT CASHTPSRGQGDTQYF
TRBJ2-7 once TRBD1 TRBV29-1 TGCAGCGCCGGACAGGGATGGGACGAGCAGTACTTC CSAGQGWDEQYF
TRBJ1-5 NA NA TRBV9 TGTGCCAGCAGCGGGGAAGGGGGTCGGCAGCCCCAGCATTTT CASSGEGGRQPQHF
TRBJ2-2 NA NA TRBV7-9 TGTGCCAGCAGCTACCACAGGTCCCTAAACACCGGGGAGCTGTTTTTT CASSYHRSLNTGELFF
TRBJ1-2 NA TRBD1 TRBV19 TGTGCCAGTAGTTCCCGGGACAGTGTCTATGGCTACACCTTC CASSSRDSVYGYTF
TRBJ2-5 NA NA TRBV7-3 TGTGCCAGCACCCCGCACGGCAGGGGCGGAGAGACCCAGTACTTC CASTPHGRGGETQYF
TRBJ1-2 NA NA TRBV7-2 TGTGCCAGCAGCTTAGACTATGGGAAGTTTTGGTATGGCTACACCTTC CASSLDYGKFWYGYTF
TRBJ1-5 NA TRBD1 TRBV2 TGTGCCAGCAGTGAGAGTAAGGGACAGGGCAATCAGCCCCAGCATTTT CASSESKGQGNQPQHF
TRBJ1-3 NA TRBD1 TRBV5-1 TGCGCCAGCAGCTCGCGGGACAGGTCCTCTGGAAACACCATATATTTT CASSSRDRSSGNTIYF
TRBJ1-4 NA TRBD1 TRBV28 TGTGCCAGCAGCACGGACAGGGGGTGGGAAAAACTGTTTTTT CASSTDRGWEKLFF
TRBJ1-1 NA TRBD1 TRBV5-4 TGTGCCAGCAGCGCTCGGACAGGGGGCGACGCGAACACTGAAGCTTTCTTT CASSARTGGDANTEAFF
TRBJ2-7 NA TRBD2 TRBV4-2 TGTGCCAGCAGCCAGGATCTGGGGGGGAGTACCTACGAGCAGTACTTC CASSQDLGGSTYEQYF
TRBJ2-6 NA TRBD1 TRBV28 TGTGCCAGCAGTTTTCGTCGACAGGGGGCGCGTTATGTTGGGGCCAACGTCCTGACTTTC CASSFRRQGARYVGANVLTF
TRBJ1-2 NA NA TRBV2 TGTGCCAGCAGTGATAACAGCAAGAACTATGGCTACACCTTC CASSDNSKNYGYTF
TRBJ1-2 NA NA TRBV6-5 TGTGCCAGCTGGGCTAAAACTAACTATGGCTACACCTTC CASWAKTNYGYTF
TRBJ2-7 NA NA TRBV30 TGTGCCTGGCAACGACCCGGATTCGAGCAGTACTTC CAWQRPGFEQYF